One T cell receptor (beta chain) is described in this entry. Antigen: not known. This specimen comes from a study of radiotherapy plus CTLA-4 blockade in lung cancer. CDR3 size: 15 residues. Germline assignment: CDR1 SEHNR and CDR2 FQNEAQ (reference sequence). Trimming cost V 0 bases and J 3 bases, with 9 bases left between them. Study conclusions and caveats: Blood-borne expansion of tumor-derived TCR clones followed radiotherapy plus ipilimumab.

The data were produced by immunoSEQ multiplex PCR, yet TCRdb's version contains in-frame clones alone and is incomplete. The table records about 120,000 clones, about 77% of them present only once. This sequence was found in a human donor with non-small cell lung cancer who had a partial response to radiotherapy plus ipilimumab. The rearrangement joins TRBV7-9 to TRBJ1-5; TRBD1 is a possible D gene (5 bases). Sequencing was performed on peripheral blood, taken from a patient treated with radiotherapy plus ipilimumab. The CDR3 loop reads CASSLAGVDNQPQHF. As DNA, the CDR3 is TGTGCCAGCAGCTTAGCAGGGGTTGACAATCAGCCCCAGCATTTT. Combining the CDR3 with reference TRBV7-9 and TRBJ1-5 gives the whole variable domain DTGVSQNPRHKITKRGQNVTFRCDPISEHNRLYWYRQTLGQGPEFLTYFQNEAQLEKSRLLSDRFSAERPKGSFSTLEIQRTEQGDSAMYLCASSLAGVDNQPQHFGDGTRLSIL.